The 3 T cell receptor beta chains listed next were all sequenced from one sample in a study of T-cell memory formation after mild COVID-19. MiXCR, run by TCRdb on the 5' RACE reads, gives a single entry per CDR3 protein. Of roughly 340,000 distinct CDR3 sequences in the sample, more than 15% were seen once. Sequenced: PBMCs or a T cell subset sorted from them (not recorded which). The receptors shown here come from a man between 18 and 29 years old who had mild COVID-19 (a few samples of this study predate the infection). Cell type and time point are not known.

The chain couples TRBV12-3 or TRBV12-4 to TRBJ1-5, with 7 positions matching TRBD1. J gave up 7 bases and V 5 bases, and 11 bases lay outside the gene matches. The CDR3 covers 15 residues. CDR3 loop: CASSPQGIGWQPQHF. The CDR3 DNA reads TGTGCCAGCAGTCCACAGGGGATTGGATGGCAGCCCCAGCATTTT.

The chain employs TRBV7-9 and TRBJ2-7; 7 positions agree with TRBD1. CDR3 length equals 15 residues. J gave up 7 bases and V 3 bases, and 12 bases lay outside the gene matches. Germline loops: CDR1 SEHNR, CDR2 FQNEAQ (reference sequence). Here the CDR3 DNA reads TGTGCCAGCAGCTTCGTACGTTTAGGGGGCGGAGAGCAGTACTTC. Amino acids: CASSFVRLGGGEQYF.

The gene calls are TRBV3-1 and TRBJ2-1; D remains unclear. Germline V lookup: CDR1 LGHDT, CDR2 YNNKEL (reference sequence). The V end lost 1 base, the J end lost 7 bases, and 23 bases lay between the germline ends. CDR3 length equals 18 residues. The CDR3 sequence: CASSQGPIARMDGNEQFF. In DNA form, the CDR3 reads TGTGCCAGCAGCCAAGGGCCTATAGCACGGATGGACGGGAATGAGCAGTTCTTC.